The 5 T cell receptor beta chains below were found in one sample sequenced in a study of shared clonotypes between healthy human individuals. The protocol was immunoSEQ multiplex PCR, while the TCRdb copy is restricted to in-frame clones and leaves out a portion. The table has 2 million to 2.5 million clones, about 95% seen once. Naive CD8 populations comprised CD45RO-negative cells positively selected for CCR7, excluding terminally differentiated effector memory CD45RA+ cells. Sequenced sample: naive CD8+ T cells sorted from blood. The source of these receptors is a man between 18 and 29 years old in good health.

This clone was seen just once. The chain has TRBV30 and TRBJ2-3; TRBD2 aligns across 7 bases. The CDR3 spans 15 residues. After removal of 2 bases from V and 0 bases from J, the junction contained 5 bases not matched to a gene. CDR1 GTSNPN and CDR2 SVGIG come from the germline V gene (reference sequence). CDR3: CAWSLAGVSTDTQYF. The DNA of the CDR3 is TGTGCCTGGAGTTTGGCGGGAGTCAGCACAGATACGCAGTATTTT.

Remarks on this clone: Other DNA sequences in this specimen translate into the identical CDR3. The rearrangement joins TRBV30 to TRBJ2-2; D uncertain. CDR3 size: 11 residues. CDR1 is GTSNPN, CDR2 SVGIG, per germline (reference sequence). Trimming removed 0 bases from V and 7 bases from J, with 3 bases in between. The CDR3 bases are TGTGCCTGGAGTGTAATCGGGGAGCTGTTTTTT. Its translation: CAWSVIGELFF. The whole variable domain, remainder taken from reference TRBV30 and TRBJ2-2, is SQTIHQWPATLVQPVGSPLSLECTVEGTSNPNLYWYRQAAGRGLQLLFYSVGIGQISSEVPQNLSASRPQDRQFILSSKKLLLSDSGFYLCAWSVIGELFFGEGSRLTVL.

DNA for the CDR3: TGTGCCAGCGCCTCAAGACTAGTCCCCAACTCCTACGAGCAGTACTTC. It codes for CASASRLVPNSYEQYF. The chain uses TRBV27 and TRBJ2-7, with TRBD2 as a possible D gene (6 bases). This CDR3 region has 16 residues. The V gene's germline CDR1 is MNHEY and CDR2 SMNVEV (reference sequence). V was pared by 8 bases and J by 0 bases, with 20 bases between.

This clone was found once. This chain connects TRBV10-3 to TRBJ1-1; D may be TRBD1 (6 bases). V was clipped by 10 bases and J by 2 bases, with 11 bases between them. Per the germline V gene, CDR1 is ENHRY and CDR2 is SYGVKD. The CDR3 runs 12 residues. The DNA of the CDR3 is TGTGCCACTACGACAGGCAACACTGAAGCTTTCTTT. Residues: CATTTGNTEAFF.

The genes are TRBV30 and TRBJ2-5; D remains ambiguous. Looked up from germline, CDR1 is GTSNPN and CDR2 is SVGIG (reference sequence). This CDR3 is built from 14 residues. Trimming took 3 bases from V and 6 from J, leaving 17 bases between them. The CDR3 spells CAWRDERWLKTQYF. CDR3 DNA sequence: TGTGCCTGGAGGGATGAGAGATGGCTCAAGACCCAGTACTTC.